The rows below give T cell receptor beta chains drawn from one sample of a study of beta chain features in type 1 diabetes. TCRdb's table, derived via immunoSEQ multiplex PCR, lists solely in-frame clones and lacks some. The sample records under 450,000 clones, over 11% being singletons. The material sequenced was naive CD4+ T cells from blood. The receptors were gathered from a man aged 25-45 years in good health. Each CDR3 is given with its conserved first and last residue. Fields, in order: D gene, clone size, J gene, V gene, CDR3 DNA, CDR3 protein. D genes are given only for firm matches. Not every row has a clone size; where given, it reads once, few, many or a size class.

.,.,TRBJ2-3,TRBV19,TGTGCCTCCAAGACCCGGGCAGATACGCAGTATTTT,CASKTRADTQYF
TRBD2,.,TRBJ2-5,TRBV7-2,TGTGCCAGCAGCTTGGCTAGCGGGCAAGAGACCCAGTACTTC,CASSLASGQETQYF
TRBD2,few,TRBJ2-5,TRBV7-2,TGTGCCAGCTCCGCGGGGGGGCGTGAGACCCAGTACTTC,CASSAGGRETQYF
.,few,TRBJ2-3,TRBV5-6,TGTGCCAGCAGCCACCGAGATACGCAGTATTTT,CASSHRDTQYF
.,few,TRBJ2-1,TRBV7-9,TGTGCCAGCAGTCCGAGGGTATCCTACAATGAGCAGTTCTTC,CASSPRVSYNEQFF
.,few,TRBJ2-5,TRBV18,TGTGCCAGCATGAGCCGGGCCCTAGAGACCCAGTACTTC,CASMSRALETQYF
.,.,TRBJ2-1,TRBV5-6,TGTGCCAGCAGCTTCCGAAGCGTGGGATCTAACAATGAGCAGTTCTTC,CASSFRSVGSNNEQFF
.,.,TRBJ2-2,TRBV14,TGTGCCAGCAGCCAAGACTACAACACCGGGGAGCTGTTTTTT,CASSQDYNTGELFF
TRBD1,few,TRBJ2-3,TRBV4-3,TGCGCCAGCAGCCAATCCACGGCGACAGGGGAAGATACGCAGTATTTT,CASSQSTATGEDTQYF
.,.,TRBJ2-3,TRBV14,TGTGCCAGCAGTGCACTGAACACAGATACGCAGTATTTT,CASSALNTDTQYF
TRBD2,few,TRBJ2-1,TRBV18,TGTGCCAGCTCACTGGGACTAGCGGGAGGACAGGAGTCCTACAATGAGCAGTTCTTC,CASSLGLAGGQESYNEQFF
.,.,TRBJ2-5,TRBV27,TGTGCCAGCAGTTTACGGGGTGCGGAGACCCAGTACTTC,CASSLRGAETQYF
.,.,TRBJ1-2,TRBV4-3,TGCGCCAGCAGCCAAGATTTGTCGGACAGAGCTAACTATGGCTACACCTTC,CASSQDLSDRANYGYTF
.,few,TRBJ2-7,TRBV6-5,TGTGCCAGCAGGCTTGACAGGACCTCCTACGAGCAGTACTTC,CASRLDRTSYEQYF
.,.,TRBJ2-2,TRBV5-1,TGCGCCAGCAGCTCCGGCGGGTCTGACGGGGAGCTGTTTTTT,CASSSGGSDGELFF
.,few,TRBJ2-5,TRBV7-2,TGTGCCAGCAGCAATGGTGGGGCAGAGACCCAGTACTTC,CASSNGGAETQYF
TRBD2,few,TRBJ2-1,TRBV20-1,TGCAGTGCAAATAGCGGGAACCAGCAGTTCTTC,CSANSGNQQFF